Listed here are 21 T cell receptor beta chains from one sample, sequenced in a study of shared clonotypes between healthy human individuals. TCRdb keeps only in-frame clones here, not all; method: immunoSEQ multiplex PCR. There are around 510,000 clones in the sample; about 96% occur only once, and approximately 0.067% lies in the top ten. Sequenced: naive CD4+ T cells sorted from blood. Documented subset: CD45RA+ positively selected. These receptors originate from a woman in her twenties or thirties in good health.

The chain links TRBV6-6 to TRBJ2-5, with 7 positions matching TRBD1. The DNA end lines up better with TRBJ2-7; the J call may be wrong. Germline values: CDR1 MNHNY, CDR2 SVGAGI (reference sequence). This CDR3 is built from 14 residues. The CDR3 DNA reads as TGTGCCAGCAGACCCGGGACAGCAGTCTACGAGCAGTACTTC. It is translated as CASRPGTAVYEQYF.

CDR3 coding DNA: TGTGCCACCTCGCGGACTAGCGGGAGGGCCAAGAATGAGCAGTTCTTC. Translating gives CATSRTSGRAKNEQFF. V gene TRBV28 combines with J gene TRBJ2-1, with TRBD2 matching 15 bases. This CDR3 contains 16 residues. V lost 10 bases and J lost 7; bases outside the gene matches: 11. Per germline, CDR1 MDHEN and CDR2 SYDVKM.

This chain links TRBV11-2 with TRBJ2-7, with 9 bases fitting TRBD1. After removal of 5 bases from V and 6 bases from J, the junction contained 14 bases not matched to a gene. The CDR3 is made up of 16 amino acids. The V gene's germline CDR1 is SGHAT and CDR2 FQNNGV. The CDR3 spells CASSARRTGVTFEQYF. DNA of the CDR3: TGTGCCAGCAGCGCTAGACGGACAGGGGTTACTTTCGAGCAGTACTTC. The full variable domain, with the rest looked up from reference TRBV11-2 and TRBJ2-7, is EAGVAQSPRYKIIEKRQSVAFWCNPISGHATLYWYQQILGQGPKLLIQFQNNGVVDDSQLPKDRFSAERLKGVDSTLKIQPAKLEDSAVYLCASSARRTGVTFEQYFGPGTRLTVT.

The V gene is TRBV5-1, the J gene TRBJ2-3; possible D gene TRBD2, 5 bases. V was trimmed by 5 bases and J by 2 bases, leaving 18 bases between them. The V gene's germline CDR1 is SGHRS and CDR2 YFSETQ. The length of the CDR3 is 16 residues. The CDR3 sequence is CASSSGIRGYTDTQYF. DNA of the CDR3: TGCGCCAGCAGTTCGGGCATCAGAGGGTACACAGATACGCAGTATTTT.

Of note for this clone: The same CDR3 can be traced to other DNA sequences in this sample. The chain employs TRBV28 and TRBJ2-7, with 8 bases that match TRBD1. The CDR3 sequence is 15 residues long. In germline, CDR1 is MDHEN, CDR2 SYDVKM. The V gene end was trimmed by 6 bases and the J gene end by 2 bases; junction bases not matched to a gene: 9. CDR3 amino acids: CASSTPGTGAYEQYF. The CDR3 DNA reads as TGTGCCAGCAGCACCCCTGGGACAGGCGCCTACGAGCAGTACTTC. The full variable domain, completed using reference TRBV28 and TRBJ2-7, is DVKVTQSSRYLVKRTGEKVFLECVQDMDHENMFWYRQDPGLGLRLIYFSYDVKMKEKGDIPEGYSVSREKKERFSLILESASTNQTSMYLCASSTPGTGAYEQYFGPGTRLTVT.

CDR3 loop: CASTLQRLAGTGYNEQFF. Here the CDR3 DNA reads TGTGCCAGCACCCTCCAGCGGTTAGCGGGAACGGGATACAATGAGCAGTTCTTC. V is TRBV5-6 and J is TRBJ2-1, with 8 bases fitting TRBD2. J gave up 4 bases and V 6 bases, and 18 bases lay outside the gene matches. The CDR3 length is 18 residues. Germline V gives CDR1 SGHDT, CDR2 YYEEEE.

This chain connects TRBV19 to TRBJ2-5, with D possibly TRBD2 on 5 matching bases. With the DNA end fitting TRBJ2-7 better, the J assignment may be wrong. Germline lookup yields CDR1 LNHDA and CDR2 SQIVND (reference sequence). This CDR3 has 14 residues. CDR3 residues: CASSRANGVGEQYF. CDR3 sequence (DNA): TGTGCCAGTAGTAGGGCGAACGGGGTTGGCGAGCAGTACTTC.

The CDR3 spells CASSSETGNREKLFF. The CDR3 DNA reads TGTGCCAGCAGTTCGGAGACAGGCAACAGGGAAAAACTGTTTTTT. This chain connects TRBV6-5 to TRBJ1-4; TRBD1 might be the D (6 bases). Germline CDR1 reads MNHEY; CDR2 reads SVGAGI. Trimming stripped 4 bases from V and 8 bases from J, with 17 bases between. This CDR3 is 15 amino acids long.

The chain recombines TRBV7-9 with TRBJ1-1; no clear D gene. The germline gives CDR1 SEHNR, CDR2 FQNEAQ (reference sequence). Trimming pared 3 bases from V and 4 bases from J, leaving 9 bases between. The CDR3 extends over 13 amino acids. In nucleotides, the CDR3 is TGTGCCAGCAGCTTGGTCGGGAGCACTGAAGCTTTCTTT. The encoded protein is CASSLVGSTEAFF.

The chain has TRBV5-8 and TRBJ1-4; 10 bases match TRBD1. Unmatched junction bases numbered 4, after V lost 1 base and J lost 7 bases. The V gene's germline CDR1 is SGHTS and CDR2 YDEGEE. The CDR3 contains 15 residues. This CDR3 reads CASSLPGTGVEKLFF. DNA for the CDR3: TGTGCCAGCAGCTTGCCCGGGACAGGGGTTGAAAAACTGTTTTTT.

V usage is TRBV29-1 and J usage is TRBJ1-1; D uncertain. The germline gives CDR1 SQVTM, CDR2 ANQGSEA. The CDR3 covers 10 residues. With 8 bases removed from V and 3 bases from J, the gap between germline ends came to 7 bases. The CDR3 DNA reads as TGCAGCACGGTGGACACTGAAGCTTTCTTT. It yields the protein CSTVDTEAFF.

The chain employs TRBV30 and TRBJ1-2; D is ambiguous. CDR1 is GTSNPN, CDR2 SVGIG, per germline (reference sequence). The CDR3 totals 10 residues. Trimming removed 5 bases at V and 7 bases at J, with 8 bases between. CDR3 loop: CAWWGGGYTF. CDR3 DNA sequence: TGTGCCTGGTGGGGAGGTGGCTACACCTTC.

The chain uses TRBV7-9 and TRBJ2-7, with 9 bases aligning to TRBD1. The V and J ends lost 8 bases and 0 bases, in that order; junction bases with no gene match: 8. The CDR3 has 15 amino acids. CDR1 and CDR2 (germline): SEHNR, FQNEAQ (reference sequence). In DNA form, the CDR3 reads TGTGCCAGCTCCTGGGGGGACAGGGACTCCTACGAGCAGTACTTC. It encodes CASSWGDRDSYEQYF.

The chain is built from TRBV12-1 and TRBJ2-5; the D call of TRBD1 is as the table states it, not checked on the DNA. TRBV12-1 is labeled a pseudogene. The length of the CDR3 is 11 residues. CDR3 coding DNA: TGTGCCAGCAGCTTTGGACAAAAACGGAACTTC. Its translation is CASSFGQKRNF.

The V call is TRBV28, the J call TRBJ2-3, with unresolved D. This CDR3 has 11 amino acids. V was pared by 4 bases and J by 4 bases, with 3 bases between. Per the germline V gene, CDR1 is MDHEN and CDR2 is SYDVKM. The CDR3 nucleotides are TGTGCCAGCAGTTCTGCAGATACGCAGTATTTT. Translation: CASSSADTQYF.

The chain couples TRBV19 to TRBJ2-7; either TRBD1 or TRBD2 may supply D (5 bases each). The CDR3 is made up of 14 amino acids. Germline assignment: CDR1 LNHDA and CDR2 SQIVND (reference sequence). V lost 8 bases, J lost 5 bases, and 19 bases lay in between. The CDR3: CASSLWGSGHEQYF. The CDR3 region has the DNA TGTGCCAGTTCCTTATGGGGCAGCGGACACGAGCAGTACTTC.

V and J are TRBV27 and TRBJ2-1; 14 nucleotides agree with TRBD2. The CDR3 runs 16 residues. The germline V gene encodes CDR1 MNHEY and CDR2 SMNVEV (reference sequence). V trimming: 5 bases; J trimming: 6 bases; junction bases outside the gene matches: 6. CDR3 in amino acids: CASSRSGTSGSNEQFF. The CDR3 DNA reads as TGTGCCAGCAGTCGATCCGGGACTAGCGGGAGCAATGAGCAGTTCTTC.

The chain uses TRBV28 and TRBJ1-2, with D hard to call. This CDR3 spans 13 amino acids. Trimming removed 6 bases at V and 0 bases at J, with 8 bases between. The V gene's germline CDR1 is MDHEN and CDR2 SYDVKM. CDR3 protein: CASRDRANYGYTF. DNA for the CDR3: TGTGCCAGCAGGGATAGAGCTAACTATGGCTACACCTTC.

CDR3 amino acids: CASSSLGTADEQYF. CDR3 coding DNA: TGTGCCAGCAGTTCTCTCGGGACGGCTGACGAGCAGTACTTC. This chain uses TRBV28 with TRBJ2-7; either TRBD1 or TRBD2 may fit D (5 bases each). The germline V gene has CDR1 MDHEN and CDR2 SYDVKM. Between the trimmed V and J ends, which lost 4 bases and 5 bases, there was a span of 15 bases. The CDR3 has 14 residues.

This clone was observed a single time. The rearrangement links TRBV7-7 to TRBJ1-1; weak D call: TRBD1 (5 bases). V was pared by 0 bases and J by 8 bases, with 19 bases between. This CDR3 has 16 residues. Germline CDR1 is SSHAT and CDR2 is FNYEAQ (reference sequence). Written as DNA, the CDR3 is TGTGCCAGCAGCTTAGCGGGGCGGCGCCGTCAGTCAGAAGCTTTCTTT. Residues: CASSLAGRRRQSEAFF.

J is TRBJ2-7 and V is TRBV27; TRBD2 might be the D (6 bases). V gave up 6 bases and J gave up 0 bases, with 15 bases separating them. This CDR3 spans 15 amino acids. Per the germline V gene, CDR1 is MNHEY and CDR2 is SMNVEV (reference sequence). This CDR3 is CASRPLGGNSYEQYF. The CDR3 nucleotides read TGTGCCAGCAGACCCCTCGGAGGGAACTCCTACGAGCAGTACTTC.